This T cell receptor (beta chain) appears in the sequencing data of a study of relationships among human T cell subsets. Germline CDR1 and CDR2: LNHDA and SQIVND (reference sequence). The CDR3 runs 13 residues. With V trimmed by 5 bases and J by 6 bases, 4 bases remained unmatched. From mRNA, alpha and beta CDR3 regions were amplified using semiquantitative ARM-PCR. Exponential amplification used communal superprimers after tagged nested gene-specific primers in ARM-PCR. TCRdb re-analysed the multiplex PCR reads in MiXCR, keeping a single row per CDR3 protein. The repertoire consists of approximately 4,500 distinct CDR3 sequences, with around 75% occurring once and the leading ten covering over 25%. On this clonotype: What it recognizes is unknown.

Study outcomes and limitations: Bead-based sorting did not rule out CD4+CD8+ double-positive cells.

The specimen sequenced was total T cells sorted from blood. This TCR derives from a man aged 40-49 years in good health. The chain uses TRBV19 and TRBJ1-5; 7 bases line up with TRBD1. CDR3 bases: TGTGCCAGTAGTGCGGCAGGGGGTCAGCCCCAGCATTTT. Amino acid sequence: CASSAAGGQPQHF.